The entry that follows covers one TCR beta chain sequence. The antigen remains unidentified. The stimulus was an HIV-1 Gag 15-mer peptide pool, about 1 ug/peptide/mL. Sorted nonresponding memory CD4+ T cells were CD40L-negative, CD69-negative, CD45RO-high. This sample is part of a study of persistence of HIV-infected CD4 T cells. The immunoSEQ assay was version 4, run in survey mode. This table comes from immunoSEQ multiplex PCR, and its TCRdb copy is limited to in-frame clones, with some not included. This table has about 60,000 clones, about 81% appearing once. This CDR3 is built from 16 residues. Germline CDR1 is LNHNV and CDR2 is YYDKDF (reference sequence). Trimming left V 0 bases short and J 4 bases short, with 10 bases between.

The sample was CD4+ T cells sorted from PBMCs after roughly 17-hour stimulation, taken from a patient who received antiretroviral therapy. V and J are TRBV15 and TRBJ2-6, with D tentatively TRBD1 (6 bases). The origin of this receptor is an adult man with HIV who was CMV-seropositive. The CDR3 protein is CATSRDGTLGANVLTF. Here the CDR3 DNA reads TGTGCCACCAGCAGAGATGGGACATTAGGGGCCAACGTCCTGACTTTC.